A single sample gave rise to the 22 T cell receptor beta chains below, sequenced in a study of T cell responses to AZD1222 COVID-19 vaccine. The table came from immunoSEQ multiplex PCR; TCRdb's copy has only in-frame clones and leaves some out. The table lists tens of thousands of clones, approximately 80% of them singletons, with around 5% in the top ten. The material sequenced was peripheral blood, taken 28 days after the second AZD1222 dose. The receptors here all came from an adult who received the AZD1222 COVID-19 vaccine.

The V and J genes are TRBV11-2 and TRBJ2-1; 12 bases align to TRBD2. J lost 3 bases, V lost 5 bases, and 5 bases had no gene match. Germline values: CDR1 SGHAT, CDR2 FQNNGV. This CDR3 comprises 16 residues. CDR3 DNA sequence: TGTGCCAGCAGCCTCAGACTAGCGGGGGTCTACAATGAGCAGTTCTTC. It codes for CASSLRLAGVYNEQFF.

V usage is TRBV5-5 and J usage is TRBJ2-7; D is possibly TRBD1 (6 bases). V was clipped by 2 bases and J by 3 bases, with 15 bases between them. Germline CDR1 and CDR2: SGHKS and YYEKEE (reference sequence). This CDR3 is built from 15 residues. CDR3 sequence (DNA): TGTGCCAGCAGCTTCGGGCAGGGGATGGGCTACGAGCAGTACTTC. The encoded protein is CASSFGQGMGYEQYF.

The chain is built from TRBV2 and TRBJ2-7; perhaps D is TRBD1 or TRBD2 (6 bases each). The CDR3 consists of 12 residues. Germline values: CDR1 SNHLY, CDR2 FYNNEI. With 6 bases removed from V and 7 bases from J, the gap between germline ends came to 13 bases. The CDR3: CASSRGPGEQYF. CDR3 nucleotide sequence: TGTGCCAGCAGCCGGGGGCCAGGGGAGCAGTACTTC.

The chain couples TRBV2 to TRBJ1-6; D remains ambiguous. Trimming took 4 bases from V and 8 from J, leaving 3 bases between them. In germline, CDR1 is SNHLY, CDR2 FYNNEI. This CDR3 is built from 11 residues. The CDR3 sequence is CASSADSPLHF. The CDR3 region has the DNA TGTGCCAGCAGTGCGGATTCACCCCTCCACTTT.

The chain is built from TRBV6-6 and TRBJ1-5, with TRBD1 matching 7 bases. Trimming removed 0 bases from V and 6 bases from J; junction bases left unmatched: 8. The CDR3 is made up of 16 amino acids. Germline V gives CDR1 MNHNY, CDR2 SVGAGI (reference sequence). CDR3 nucleotides: TGTGCCAGCAGTTACTCAAACAGGGGCGGGGGTCAGCCCCAGCATTTT. Amino acid sequence: CASSYSNRGGGQPQHF.

The chain carries TRBV3-1 (or the pseudogene TRBV3-2) and TRBJ1-4, with unresolved D. The V gene lost 0 bases and the J gene lost 5 bases, with 10 bases spanning the gap. The germline CDR1 and CDR2 sequences are LGHDT and YNNKEL (reference sequence). This CDR3 is 15 amino acids long. Here the CDR3 DNA reads TGTGCCAGCAGCCAAGAGGTAAAGATAAATGAAAAACTGTTTTTT. Its translation is CASSQEVKINEKLFF.

This sequence joins TRBV2 and TRBJ2-4; D is undetermined. Germline V CDR1 and CDR2: SNHLY, FYNNEI. There are 12 residues in the CDR3. Trimming stripped 8 bases from V and 0 bases from J, with 5 bases between. CDR3 sequence reads: CASSQAKNIQYF. The CDR3 DNA follows: TGTGCCAGCTCCCAAGCCAAAAACATTCAGTACTTC.

This clone was detected only once. CDR3 loop: CASSPGGGQPQHF. DNA of the CDR3: TGCGCCAGCAGTCCAGGGGGCGGACAGCCCCAGCATTTT. The rearrangement links TRBV10-1 to TRBJ1-5; 8 positions agree with TRBD1. The germline V gene has CDR1 WNHNN and CDR2 SYGVQD (reference sequence). CDR3 length: 13 residues. V trimming: 5 bases; J trimming: 7 bases; junction bases outside the gene matches: 4.

This chain joins TRBV19 and TRBJ1-2; weak D call: TRBD1 (6 bases). The CDR3 is made up of 13 amino acids. Trimming removed 6 bases at V and 4 bases at J, with 12 bases between. The germline V gene has CDR1 LNHDA and CDR2 SQIVND (reference sequence). This chain's CDR3 is CASRGGRGYGYTF. DNA of the CDR3: TGTGCCAGTAGGGGGGGCCGTGGCTATGGCTACACCTTC.

The chain has TRBV28 and TRBJ2-1; 13 bases match TRBD2. The CDR3 runs to 16 residues. Trimming removed 6 bases from V and 7 bases from J; junction bases left unmatched: 9. Germline CDR1 MDHEN, CDR2 SYDVKM. The CDR3 region has the DNA TGTGCCAGCAGCCCACCAGGACTAGCGGGAGCTAATGAGCAGTTCTTC. It is translated as CASSPPGLAGANEQFF.

The chain joins TRBV5-5 to TRBJ1-1, with D uncertain. The germline V gene has CDR1 SGHKS and CDR2 YYEKEE (reference sequence). V was trimmed by 0 bases and J by 4 bases, leaving 7 bases between them. The CDR3 length is 13 residues. CDR3 amino acids: CASSLGVSTEAFF. CDR3 DNA sequence: TGTGCCAGCAGCTTGGGAGTTTCCACTGAAGCTTTCTTT.

J is TRBJ2-2 and V is TRBV7-2; D possibly corresponds to TRBD1 (5 bases). CDR3 length equals 13 residues. V was shortened by 7 bases and J by 4 bases, with 10 bases between the two germline ends. CDR1 is SGHTA, CDR2 FQGNSA, per germline. The CDR3 nucleotides read TGTGCCAGCACCCCTCAGGGCACCGGGGAGCTGTTTTTT. Protein product: CASTPQGTGELFF.

The genes are TRBV24-1 and TRBJ1-5; D may be TRBD1 (5 bases). V was clipped by 1 base and J by 6 bases, with 6 bases between them. Germline CDR1 reads KGHDR; CDR2 reads SFDVKD. The CDR3 contains 13 residues. This chain's CDR3 is CATSDFQGQPQHF. In nucleotides, the CDR3 is TGTGCCACCAGTGATTTTCAGGGTCAGCCCCAGCATTTT.

This clone was seen only a few times. V gene TRBV9 combines with J gene TRBJ2-1, with 12 bases aligning to TRBD2. Germline CDR1 SGDLS, CDR2 YYNGEE. This CDR3 comprises 18 residues. The V gene end was trimmed by 0 bases and the J gene end by 6 bases; junction bases not matched to a gene: 10. DNA for the CDR3: TGTGCCAGCAGCGTAGAACCTAGCGGGGGGGCTAGGTCCAATGAGCAGTTCTTC. It codes for CASSVEPSGGARSNEQFF.

This clone was seen just once. V gene TRBV19 combines with J gene TRBJ1-2; TRBD1 aligns across 8 bases. The CDR3 has 13 amino acids. With 4 bases clipped from V and 4 bases from J, the junction kept 2 bases outside the gene matches. Germline V gene data show CDR1 as LNHDA and CDR2 as SQIVND (reference sequence). In DNA, the CDR3 is TGTGCCAGTAGTAGGGACAGGCTCTATGGCTACACCTTC. This sequence encodes CASSRDRLYGYTF.

V gene TRBV29-1 combines with J gene TRBJ1-5, with D possibly TRBD1 on 5 matching bases. Germline V gene data show CDR1 as SQVTM and CDR2 as ANQGSEA. Trimming removed 5 bases at V and 4 bases at J, with 15 bases between. CDR3 length: 14 residues. CDR3 protein: CSVYGGTANQPQHF. The DNA for the CDR3 is TGCAGCGTTTATGGGGGGACTGCGAATCAGCCCCAGCATTTT.

The chain recombines TRBV10-2 with TRBJ2-2; D remains ambiguous. Germline CDR1 and CDR2: WSHSY and SAAADI. Trimming removed 3 bases at V and 4 bases at J, with 9 bases between. The CDR3 is 14 amino acids. The CDR3 region has the DNA TGCGCCAGCAGTGAACTCAGGAGCACCGGGGAGCTGTTTTTT. Amino acids: CASSELRSTGELFF.

By share, this clone ranks as medium-sized. This chain uses TRBV6-2 or TRBV6-3 with TRBJ2-7; 11 positions match TRBD2. In germline, CDR1 is MNHEY, CDR2 SVGEGT. The CDR3 contains 16 residues. Trimming removed 2 bases from V and 3 bases from J; junction bases left unmatched: 6. The CDR3 DNA follows: TGTGCCAGCAGTTACCCCCGACTAGCGGGACGCTACGAGCAGTACTTC. This gives the protein CASSYPRLAGRYEQYF.

This clone appeared a single time. The chain links TRBV29-1 to TRBJ1-3, with D possibly being TRBD1 (6 bases). This CDR3 spans 12 amino acids. CDR1 is SQVTM, CDR2 ANQGSEA, per germline. V was clipped by 6 bases and J by 2 bases, with 8 bases between them. CDR3 in DNA: TGCAGCGTGGGACAAGCTGGAAACACCATATATTTT. It specifies CSVGQAGNTIYF.

Within the sample, this clone is medium-sized. The rearrangement joins TRBV2 to TRBJ1-1; 8 bases match TRBD1. CDR1 is SNHLY and CDR2 is FYNNEI in the germline V gene. V lost 6 bases and J lost 4; bases outside the gene matches: 4. The CDR3 totals 13 residues. CDR3 loop: CASRQGAGTEAFF. CDR3 DNA sequence: TGTGCCAGCAGGCAGGGGGCCGGCACTGAAGCTTTCTTT.

The chain carries TRBV5-4 and TRBJ1-6, with unresolved D. Germline V gives CDR1 SGHNT, CDR2 YYREEE (reference sequence). V lost 1 base and J lost 7, with 9 bases in between. The CDR3 sequence is 14 residues long. CDR3 bases: TGTGCCAGCAGCTTGAACGGCTTAAATTCACCCCTCCACTTT. This encodes CASSLNGLNSPLHF.

V is TRBV28 and J is TRBJ1-1; perhaps TRBD1 as D (5 bases). This CDR3 spans 12 amino acids. CDR1 and CDR2 from the germline V gene are MDHEN and SYDVKM. Trimming left V 5 bases short and J 7 bases short, with 11 bases between. CDR3 in DNA: TGTGCCAGCAGTGCGGGACCGCTTGAAGCTTTCTTT. It encodes CASSAGPLEAFF.